The rows below give T cell receptor beta chains drawn from one sample of a study of blood T cell repertoires in COVID-19. Assay used: immunoSEQ multiplex PCR; TCRdb lists only in-frame clones, some missing. The sample has around 500,000 clones, more than 75% seen once. The sequencing input was PBMCs or T cells enriched from blood (not recorded which). The receptors shown here come from a woman aged 35 to 49 who had recovered from COVID-19. Both conserved end residues are part of each CDR3. A D gene is named only where the DNA matches it firmly. Clone size is not always given. Where it is, it says once, few, many or a class for expanded clones.

>TRBJ1-1|NA|TRBV7-2|NA
CASSRTPNTEAFF
TGTGCCAGCAGCCGGACACCGAACACTGAAGCTTTCTTT
>TRBJ2-2|NA|TRBV7-9|TRBD2
CASSLWFAGGTRAGELFF
TGTGCCAGCAGCTTATGGTTCGCGGGAGGGACGCGGGCCGGGGAGCTGTTTTTT
>TRBJ1-1|NA|TRBV6-5|NA
CASSLALTTEAFF
TGTGCCAGCAGCTTAGCCTTAACCACTGAAGCTTTCTTT
>TRBJ2-5|NA|TRBV9|TRBD1
CASSGKQGVETQYF
TGTGCCAGCAGCGGGAAACAGGGGGTGGAGACCCAGTACTTC
>TRBJ1-4|NA|TRBV3-1/TRBV3-2|NA
CASSQGITASSYNEKLFF
TGTGCCAGCAGCCAAGGAATCACAGCTTCCTCTTATAATGAAAAACTGTTTTTT
>TRBJ1-1|NA|TRBV10-2|NA
CASSESTSMNTEAFF
TGCGCCAGCAGTGAGTCGACATCTATGAACACTGAAGCTTTCTTT
>TRBJ1-3|NA|TRBV7-9|TRBD1
CASARDREWTGNTIYF
TGTGCCAGCGCCAGGGACAGGGAATGGACTGGAAACACCATATATTTT
>TRBJ1-1|NA|TRBV24-1|NA
CATSVQGGTEAFF
TGTGCCACCAGTGTACAGGGCGGAACTGAAGCTTTCTTT
>TRBJ2-6|NA|TRBV27|TRBD1
CASRRDRGSSGANVLTF
TGTGCCAGCCGGAGGGACAGGGGGAGCTCTGGGGCCAACGTCCTGACTTTC
>TRBJ2-2|NA|TRBV2|TRBD2
CASSLLAGGGTGELFF
TGTGCCAGCAGTTTACTAGCGGGAGGAGGCACCGGGGAGCTGTTTTTT
>TRBJ2-7|NA|TRBV18|TRBD2
CASSPGGGSYEQYF
TGTGCCAGCTCACCAGGGGGGGGTTCCTACGAGCAGTACTTC
>TRBJ2-3|once|TRBV2|NA
CASTWSGATDTQYF
TGTGCCAGCACTTGGTCAGGGGCCACAGATACGCAGTATTTT
>TRBJ2-7|NA|TRBV5-1|TRBD2
CASSLRERLAGDYEQYF
TGCGCCAGCAGCCTACGGGAGAGGTTAGCGGGAGATTACGAGCAGTACTTC
>TRBJ1-1|NA|TRBV6-5|NA
CASSYSGFSSTEAFF
TGTGCCAGCAGTTATTCGGGATTTTCAAGCACTGAAGCTTTCTTT
>TRBJ2-3|NA|TRBV2|NA
CASMARTDTQYF
TGTGCCAGCATGGCACGCACAGATACGCAGTATTTT
>TRBJ2-1|NA|TRBV12-5|NA
CASGWRDNEQFF
TGTGCTAGTGGTTGGCGGGACAATGAGCAGTTCTTC
>TRBJ2-5|NA|TRBV29-1|TRBD2
CSVLPTLAGDETQYF
TGCAGCGTCTTACCCACTCTAGCGGGAGACGAGACCCAGTACTTC
>TRBJ1-4|once|TRBV4-3|TRBD1
CASSQDLGQGSEKLFF
TGCGCCAGCAGCCAAGATCTTGGACAGGGCAGTGAAAAACTGTTTTTT
>TRBJ1-1|NA|TRBV16|NA
CASSPRNGGGTEAFF
TGTGCCAGCAGCCCCCGTAACGGGGGGGGCACTGAAGCTTTCTTT
>TRBJ1-5|NA|TRBV15|TRBD1
CATSRDDRGMYSNQPQHF
TGTGCCACCAGCAGAGATGACAGGGGAATGTATAGCAATCAGCCCCAGCATTTT